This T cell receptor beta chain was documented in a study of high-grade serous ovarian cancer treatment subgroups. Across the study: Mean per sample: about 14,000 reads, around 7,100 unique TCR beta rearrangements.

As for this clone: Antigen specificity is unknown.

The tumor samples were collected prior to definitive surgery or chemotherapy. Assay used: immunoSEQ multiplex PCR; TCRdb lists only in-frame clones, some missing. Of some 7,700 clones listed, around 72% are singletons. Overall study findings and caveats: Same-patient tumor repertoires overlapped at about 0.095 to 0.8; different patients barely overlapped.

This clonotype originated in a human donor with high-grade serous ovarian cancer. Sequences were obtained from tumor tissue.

DNA of the CDR3: TGTGCCAGCTCAGGAGTACAGGGGATTGACACCGGGGAGCTGTTTTTT. It codes for CASSGVQGIDTGELFF. The chain carries TRBV18 and TRBJ2-2, with 7 bases lining up with TRBD1. The germline gives CDR1 KGHSH, CDR2 LQKENI. The CDR3 loop spans 16 amino acids. J gave up 3 bases and V 5 bases, and 9 bases lay outside the gene matches. The full variable domain, completed using reference TRBV18 and TRBJ2-2, is NAGVMQNPRHLVRRRGQEARLRCSPMKGHSHVYWYRQLPEEGLKFMVYLQKENIIDESGMPKERFSAEFPKEGPSILRIQQVVRGDSAAYFCASSGVQGIDTGELFFGEGSRLTVL.